This T cell receptor (beta chain) is drawn from a study of cytomegalovirus exposure and HLA in healthy donors. As concerns this clone: Its target is unknown.

General study results and limits: Most TCR sequences proved rare, with some public TCRs found in many donors.

Some clones are missing from TCRdb's copy, which holds only in-frame ones; the method was immunoSEQ multiplex PCR. The data contain about 160,000 clones, approximately 86% of them singletons. Germline-derived CDR1 and CDR2 are MNHEY and SMNVEV (reference sequence). V gave up 4 bases and J gave up 3 bases, with 22 bases separating them. CDR3 length: 18 residues. Sequencing input: PBMCs. The genes are TRBV27 and TRBJ1-3; perhaps TRBD1 as D (5 bases). The clonotype was recovered from a woman aged 18-30 years in good health and CMV-seronegative. The CDR3 DNA is TGTGCCAGCAGTTCGAAGGGGATTCCCCTGGTCGATGGAAACACCATATATTTT. It specifies CASSSKGIPLVDGNTIYF.